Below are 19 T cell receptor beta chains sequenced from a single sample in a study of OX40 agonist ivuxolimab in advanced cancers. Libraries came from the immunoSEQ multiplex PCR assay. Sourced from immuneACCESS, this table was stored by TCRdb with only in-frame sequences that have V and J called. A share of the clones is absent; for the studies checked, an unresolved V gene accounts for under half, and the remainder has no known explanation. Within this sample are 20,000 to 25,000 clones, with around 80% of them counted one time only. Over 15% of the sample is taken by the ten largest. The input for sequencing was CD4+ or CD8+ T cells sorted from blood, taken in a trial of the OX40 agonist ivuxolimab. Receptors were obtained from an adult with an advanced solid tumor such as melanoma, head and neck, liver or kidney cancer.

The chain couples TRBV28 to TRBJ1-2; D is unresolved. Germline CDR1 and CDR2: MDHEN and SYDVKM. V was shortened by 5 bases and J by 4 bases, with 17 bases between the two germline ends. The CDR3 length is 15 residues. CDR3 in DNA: TGTGCCAGCAGTCCGCTACACACTACGATCTATGGCTACACCTTC. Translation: CASSPLHTTIYGYTF.

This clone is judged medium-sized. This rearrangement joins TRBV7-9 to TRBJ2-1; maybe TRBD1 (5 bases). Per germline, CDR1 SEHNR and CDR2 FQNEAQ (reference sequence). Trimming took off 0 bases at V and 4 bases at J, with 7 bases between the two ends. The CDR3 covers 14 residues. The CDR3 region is CASSLADRYNEQFF. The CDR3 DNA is TGTGCCAGCAGCTTAGCTGACAGATACAATGAGCAGTTCTTC. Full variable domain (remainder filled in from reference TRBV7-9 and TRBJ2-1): DTGVSQNPRHKITKRGQNVTFRCDPISEHNRLYWYRQTLGQGPEFLTYFQNEAQLEKSRLLSDRFSAERPKGSFSTLEIQRTEQGDSAMYLCASSLADRYNEQFFGPGTRLTVL.

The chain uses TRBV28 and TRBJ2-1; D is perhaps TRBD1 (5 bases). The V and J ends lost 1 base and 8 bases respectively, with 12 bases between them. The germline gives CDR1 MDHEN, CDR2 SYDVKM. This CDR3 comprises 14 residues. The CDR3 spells CASSLSSGLHEQFF. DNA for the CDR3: TGTGCCAGCAGTTTATCCTCAGGGCTCCATGAGCAGTTCTTC.

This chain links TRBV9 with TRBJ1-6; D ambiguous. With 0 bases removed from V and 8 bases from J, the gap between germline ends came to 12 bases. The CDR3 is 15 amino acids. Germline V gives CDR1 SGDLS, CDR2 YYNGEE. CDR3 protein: CASSVGDVSDSPLHF. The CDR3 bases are TGTGCCAGCAGCGTAGGGGATGTTTCGGATTCACCCCTCCACTTT. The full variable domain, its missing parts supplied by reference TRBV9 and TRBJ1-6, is DSGVTQTPKHLITATGQRVTLRCSPRSGDLSVYWYQQSLDQGLQFLIQYYNGEERAKGNILERFSAQQFPDLHSELNLSSLELGDSALYFCASSVGDVSDSPLHFGNGTRLTVT.

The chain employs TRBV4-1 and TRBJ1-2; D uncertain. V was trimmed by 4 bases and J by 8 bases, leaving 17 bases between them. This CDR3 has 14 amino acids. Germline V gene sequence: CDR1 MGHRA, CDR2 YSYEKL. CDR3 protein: CASSPAGPLRGYTF. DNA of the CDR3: TGCGCCAGCAGCCCGGCCGGGCCCTTGAGAGGCTACACCTTC.

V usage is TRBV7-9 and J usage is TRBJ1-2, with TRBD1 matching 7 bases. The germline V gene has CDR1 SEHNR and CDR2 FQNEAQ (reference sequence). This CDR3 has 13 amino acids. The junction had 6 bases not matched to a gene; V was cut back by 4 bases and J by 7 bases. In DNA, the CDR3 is TGTGCCAGCAGCTCACCAGGGGGAGGTGGCTACACCTTC. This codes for CASSSPGGGGYTF.

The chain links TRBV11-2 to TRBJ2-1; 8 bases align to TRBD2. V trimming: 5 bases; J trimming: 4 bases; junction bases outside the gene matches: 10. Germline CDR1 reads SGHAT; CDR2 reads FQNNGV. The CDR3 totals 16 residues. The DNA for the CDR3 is TGTGCCAGCAGCGGGGCCACTAGCGGAAGATACAATGAGCAGTTCTTC. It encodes CASSGATSGRYNEQFF.

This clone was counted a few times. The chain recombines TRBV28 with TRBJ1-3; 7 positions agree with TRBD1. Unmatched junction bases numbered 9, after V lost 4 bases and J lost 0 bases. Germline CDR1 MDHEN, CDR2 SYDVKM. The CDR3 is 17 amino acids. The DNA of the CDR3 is TGTGCCAGCAGTTCCCGGGACAGCATACCCTCTGGAAACACCATATATTTT. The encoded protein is CASSSRDSIPSGNTIYF.

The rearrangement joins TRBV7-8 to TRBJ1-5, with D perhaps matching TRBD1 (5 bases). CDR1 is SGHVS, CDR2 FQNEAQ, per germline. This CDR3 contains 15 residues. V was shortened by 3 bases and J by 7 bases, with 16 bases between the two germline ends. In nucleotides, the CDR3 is TGTGCCAGCAGCTTCCTCCGGGACTACGGACAGCCCCAGCATTTT. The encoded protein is CASSFLRDYGQPQHF.

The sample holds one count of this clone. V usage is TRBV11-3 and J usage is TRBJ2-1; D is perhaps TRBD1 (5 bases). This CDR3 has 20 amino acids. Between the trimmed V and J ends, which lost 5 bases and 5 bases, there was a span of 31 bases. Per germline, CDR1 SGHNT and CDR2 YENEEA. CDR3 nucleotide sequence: TGTGCCAGCAGCCCTCCCTACATTAGAGACAGACCCCTCCTCCACAATGAGCAGTTCTTC. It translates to CASSPPYIRDRPLLHNEQFF.

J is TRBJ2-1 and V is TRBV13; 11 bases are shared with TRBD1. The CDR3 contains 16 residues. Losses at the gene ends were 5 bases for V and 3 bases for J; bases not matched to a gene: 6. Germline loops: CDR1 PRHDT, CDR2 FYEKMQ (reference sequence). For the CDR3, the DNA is TGTGCCAGCAGCCTCACCGGGACAGGGGGCTACAATGAGCAGTTCTTC. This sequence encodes CASSLTGTGGYNEQFF.

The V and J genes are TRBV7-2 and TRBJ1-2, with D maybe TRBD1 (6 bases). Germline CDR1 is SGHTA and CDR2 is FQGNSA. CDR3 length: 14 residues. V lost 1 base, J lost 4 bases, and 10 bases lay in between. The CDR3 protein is CASSLDRASYGYTF. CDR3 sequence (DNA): TGTGCCAGCAGCTTAGACAGGGCATCCTATGGCTACACCTTC.

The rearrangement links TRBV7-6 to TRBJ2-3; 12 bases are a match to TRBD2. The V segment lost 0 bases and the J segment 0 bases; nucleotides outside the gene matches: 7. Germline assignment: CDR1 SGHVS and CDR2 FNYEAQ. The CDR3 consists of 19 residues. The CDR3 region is CASSLALRTSGTSTDTQYF. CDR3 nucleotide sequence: TGTGCCAGCAGCTTAGCGCTAAGGACTAGCGGGACGAGCACAGATACGCAGTATTTT.

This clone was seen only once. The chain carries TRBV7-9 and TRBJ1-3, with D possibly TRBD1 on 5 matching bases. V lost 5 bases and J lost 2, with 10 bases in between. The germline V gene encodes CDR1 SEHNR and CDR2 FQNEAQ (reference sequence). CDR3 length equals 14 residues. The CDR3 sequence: CASSAVTAGNTIYF. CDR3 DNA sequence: TGTGCCAGCAGCGCAGTGACAGCTGGAAACACCATATATTTT.

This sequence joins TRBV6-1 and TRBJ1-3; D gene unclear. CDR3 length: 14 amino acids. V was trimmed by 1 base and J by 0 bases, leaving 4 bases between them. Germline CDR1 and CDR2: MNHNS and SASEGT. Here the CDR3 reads CASSEGNSGNTIYF. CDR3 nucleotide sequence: TGTGCCAGCAGTGAAGGCAACTCTGGAAACACCATATATTTT.

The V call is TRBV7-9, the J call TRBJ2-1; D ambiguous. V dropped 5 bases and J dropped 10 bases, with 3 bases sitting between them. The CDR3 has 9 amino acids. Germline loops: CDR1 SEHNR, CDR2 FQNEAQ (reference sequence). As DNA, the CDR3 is TGTGCCAGCAGCGTCGAGCAGTTCTTC. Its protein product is CASSVEQFF.

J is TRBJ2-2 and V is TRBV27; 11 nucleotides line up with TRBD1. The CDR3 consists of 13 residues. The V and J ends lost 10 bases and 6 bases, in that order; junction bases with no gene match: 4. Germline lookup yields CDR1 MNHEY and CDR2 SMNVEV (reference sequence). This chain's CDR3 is CAIGTGGPGELFF. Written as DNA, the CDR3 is TGTGCCATTGGGACAGGGGGACCCGGGGAGCTGTTTTTT.

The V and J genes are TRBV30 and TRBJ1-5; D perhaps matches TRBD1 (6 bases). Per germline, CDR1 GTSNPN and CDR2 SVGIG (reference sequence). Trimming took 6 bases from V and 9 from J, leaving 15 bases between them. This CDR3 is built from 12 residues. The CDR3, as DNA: TGTGCCTGCACAGGGACTGGAGGGCCCCAGCATTTT. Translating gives CACTGTGGPQHF.

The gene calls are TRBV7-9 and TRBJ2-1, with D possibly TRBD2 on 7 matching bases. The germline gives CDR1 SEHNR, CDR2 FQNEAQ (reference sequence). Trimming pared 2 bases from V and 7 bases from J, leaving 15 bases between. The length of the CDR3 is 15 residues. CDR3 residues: CASSLPAGAVNEQFF. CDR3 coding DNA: TGTGCCAGCAGCTTACCGGCGGGGGCGGTGAATGAGCAGTTCTTC. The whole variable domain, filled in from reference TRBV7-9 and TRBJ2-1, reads DTGVSQNPRHKITKRGQNVTFRCDPISEHNRLYWYRQTLGQGPEFLTYFQNEAQLEKSRLLSDRFSAERPKGSFSTLEIQRTEQGDSAMYLCASSLPAGAVNEQFFGPGTRLTVL.